This T cell receptor (beta chain) was sequenced in a study of blood T cell repertoires in COVID-19. Study-wide background: COVID-19 samples from acute and convalescent phases originated in the United States, Italy and Spain. The cDNA or gDNA used as material had been derived from T cells, B-cell-depleted T cells, or PBMCs.

Clones were read by immunoSEQ multiplex PCR, and TCRdb kept only the in-frame ones, dropping some. The table has roughly 220,000 clones, around 87% seen once; the top ten hold around 3.2%. V was pared by 6 bases and J by 5 bases, with 7 bases of the junction left unmatched. The CDR3 length is 14 residues. Germline CDR1 reads SGDLS; CDR2 reads YYNGEE. The chain joins TRBV9 to TRBJ1-4; 7 bases map to TRBD1. The clonotype comes from a woman aged 18-29 years in a cohort exposed to, infected with or recovered from COVID-19 (not recorded which). The sequenced sample consisted of PBMCs or T cells enriched from blood (not recorded which). CDR3 sequence reads: CASTRTGENEKLFF. The DNA of the CDR3 is TGTGCCAGCACCCGGACAGGCGAAAATGAAAAACTGTTTTTT.